This T cell receptor (beta chain) was sequenced in a study of blood T cell repertoires in COVID-19. Original data processing: Estimates of nucleated cell counts were drawn from the amplification of reference gene primers. The assay was immunoSEQ multiplex PCR, and TCRdb's table has in-frame clones only and misses some. V and J calls and clone size come straight from that table; D and trimming were deduced from the DNA. The data show around 230,000 clones, with over 70% seen just once and about 7.4% held by the top ten. The ends were cut back, 1 base at V and 3 bases at J, with 13 bases in the middle. There are 15 residues in the CDR3. The germline V gene has CDR1 LNHDA and CDR2 SQIVND (reference sequence).

Sequencing used peripheral blood. The rearrangement links TRBV19 to TRBJ2-7; maybe TRBD1 (5 bases). This receptor was taken from a woman of 80 years or more with acute or convalescent COVID-19. CDR3 DNA: TGTGCCAGTAGTATAGGACAGAATTCACTCTACGAGCAGTACTTC. Translated, it gives CASSIGQNSLYEQYF.